Listed here are 8 T cell receptor beta chains from one sample, sequenced in a study of tissue T cells after allogeneic stem cell transplantation. Sample time point: mouse harvest day 14 after allogeneic transplant. Tail vein injection delivered 10^7 T-cell-depleted bone marrow cells and 10^6 splenic CD5+ T cells. Only in-frame clones appear in the TCRdb table, and some are missing; sequencing was by immunoSEQ multiplex PCR. This table has 4,500 to 5,500 clones, around 45% appearing once. Material for sequencing was gut tissue. Source of these receptors: a female BALB/c mouse given C57BL/6 T cells with graft-versus-host disease after an allogeneic hematopoietic cell transplant.

This clone is labeled as medium-sized. Germline and genes here are mouse. The read is 1 residue too short to cover the CDR3 end, so that end is filled in from the germline J gene. V and J are TRBV26 and TRBJ2-4; no definite D call. The CDR3 contains 15 residues. V dropped 4 bases and J dropped 0 bases, with 11 bases sitting between them. The germline V gene has CDR1 KGHPV and CDR2 FQNQEV (reference sequence). The sequenced CDR3 bases are TGTGCCAGCAGTCCTCACAAGAATAGTCAAAACACCTTGTAC. Translation gives CASSPHKNSQNTLY. The CDR3 in full is CASSPHKNSQNTLYF.

About this clone itself: Mouse gene names apply. Read sequence stops 1 residue before the CDR3 end, and the germline J gene provides the missing end. The V gene is TRBV4, the J gene TRBJ2-4; unclear D gene. The CDR3 covers 14 residues. Germline CDR1 and CDR2: LGHDT and YNNKQL (reference sequence). The V end was cut by 5 bases, the J end by 0 bases, with 9 bases between. The CDR3 spells CASSPTTSQNTLYF. The sequenced part of the CDR3 DNA is TGTGCCAGCAGCCCGACAACTAGTCAAAACACCTTGTAC.

In regard to this clone: Mouse names are used for the genes. Sequencing ends 1 residue short of the CDR3 end; the germline J gene provides the rest. The V call is TRBV26, the J call TRBJ1-2; TRBD1 matches 7 bases. V lost 6 bases, J lost 0 bases, and 4 bases stayed unmatched. The CDR3 has 14 residues. The germline V gene has CDR1 KGHPV and CDR2 FQNQEV (reference sequence). CDR3 DNA, as far as it was read: TGTGCCAGCAGCCGACAGGGAACAAACTCCGACTACACC. Amino acids: CASSRQGTNSDYT. The full CDR3 is CASSRQGTNSDYTF.

Concerning this clone: Gene names denote mouse genes. The DNA read from the CDR3 is TGTGCCAGCAGTCTGGACAGGGTCAACACAGAAGTCTTC. This sequence encodes CASSLDRVNTEVF. The full CDR3 reads CASSLDRVNTEVFF. The rearrangement links TRBV26 to TRBJ1-1, with TRBD1 matching 7 bases. The read gets to within 1 residue of the CDR3 end, and the germline J gene fills in the rest. CDR1 is KGHPV, CDR2 FQNQEV, per germline (reference sequence). J lost 2 bases, V lost 2 bases, and 2 bases had no gene match. The CDR3 length is 14 residues.

On this clone: These gene names are mouse names. The read terminates 1 residue ahead of where the CDR3 ends, so the germline J gene completes it. The chain uses TRBV5 and TRBJ2-5; no definite D call. The CDR3 runs to 11 residues. Germline lookup yields CDR1 LGHNA and CDR2 YNLKQL (reference sequence). Trimming took 6 bases from V and 3 from J, leaving 4 bases between them. The CDR3 here is CASSRQDTQYF. Incomplete CDR3 DNA: TGTGCCAGCAGTCGACAAGACACCCAGTAC.

Concerning this clone: The gene symbols are mouse symbols. Read data end 1 residue before the CDR3 end; the end is taken from the germline J gene. The chain joins TRBV12-2 to TRBJ2-4; TRBD2 matches 13 bases. The CDR3 contains 16 residues. Looked up from germline, CDR1 is SGHLS and CDR2 is HYDKME. V lost 0 bases to trimming and J lost 5 bases; unmatched junction nucleotides: 4. The sequenced CDR3 bases are TGTGCCAGCTCTCTCGGACTGGGGGGGCGCGGAAACACCTTGTAC. It yields the protein CASSLGLGGRGNTLY. The CDR3 in its entirety is CASSLGLGGRGNTLYF.

To note about this clone: Each gene name is a mouse one. The read comes to an end 1 residue before the CDR3 does, leaving the germline J gene to fill in the end. The chain carries TRBV15 and TRBJ2-1, with D perhaps TRBD2 (7 bases). Per germline, CDR1 SGHND and CDR2 FRSKSL. V was shortened by 1 base and J by 6 bases, with 10 bases between the two germline ends. The CDR3 consists of 14 residues. CDR3 residues: CASSLGGARAEQFF. The DNA read from the CDR3 is TGTGCCAGCAGTTTAGGGGGGGCGCGTGCTGAGCAGTTC.

In regard to this clone: Genes and germline are mouse. The read ends 1 residue early relative to the CDR3; the germline J gene fills the gap. The rearrangement links TRBV26 to TRBJ2-1, with D unresolved. Germline V lookup: CDR1 KGHPV, CDR2 FQNQEV (reference sequence). V shed 2 bases and J shed 8 bases, with 4 bases lying between them. CDR3 length: 11 amino acids. The CDR3 bases that were read are TGTGCCAGCAGTCTGGGGCCTGAGCAGTTC. This sequence encodes CASSLGPEQF. The CDR3 reads in full as CASSLGPEQFF.